This record concerns one T cell receptor beta chain sequence. Its antigen is still unknown. The method was immunoSEQ multiplex PCR; TCRdb's version includes in-frame clones alone and lacks a portion of them. The table has approximately 97,000 clones, about 90% seen once; the top ten hold 7.5%. This sample was taken from a study of T cell responses to AZD1222 COVID-19 vaccine. Study-level findings and limits: Repertoire sampling was restricted to post-peak T cell response timepoints.

The receptor was isolated from an adult in good health. Sequenced material: peripheral blood, taken on day 0 of AZD1222 vaccination.

The CDR3 sequence is CASSPGQGRGYTF. The CDR3 DNA follows: TGTGCCAGCAGCCCCGGACAGGGAAGAGGCTACACCTTC. The gene calls are TRBV3-1 (or the pseudogene TRBV3-2) and TRBJ1-2; TRBD1 agrees at 8 bases. The V and J ends lost 4 bases and 8 bases, in that order; junction bases with no gene match: 6. From germline, CDR1 is LGHDT and CDR2 YNNKEL (reference sequence). The CDR3 is 13 amino acids.